A single sample is the source of the 15 T cell receptor beta chains below, sequenced in a study of regulatory T cells in long-lasting Graves disease. Building the TCR beta libraries relied on iRepertoire HTBI primers, and CDR3 regions underwent Arm-PCR. TCRdb re-analysed the multiplex PCR reads in MiXCR, keeping a single row per CDR3 protein. The data contain 200,000 to 250,000 distinct CDR3 sequences, approximately 19% of them seen just once; the ten biggest clones take up over 9.5%. The time point is: newly diagnosed GD, antithyroid drugs for less than 3 months. Preparation of the TCR library used RNA extracted from PBMCs. These sequences were also reported in another study, on T cells in Graves' hyperthyroidism and ophthalmopathy.

The sample was peripheral blood mononuclear cells (PBMCs), taken at new diagnosis, from a patient treated with antithyroid drugs. Every receptor here comes from a woman aged 25 to 39 with Graves disease.

This clonotype was counted ten times or more. At one end, the junction sequence differs from germline, possibly due to a read error. The chain couples TRBV28 to TRBJ2-5; D is perhaps TRBD1 (6 bases). The CDR3 spans 14 residues. Looked up from germline, CDR1 is MDHEN and CDR2 is SYDVKM. The CDR3 protein is CASSLWGTQETQYF. CDR3 coding DNA: TGTGCCAGCAGTCTATGGGGGACACAAGAGACCCAGTACTTC.

The V and J genes are TRBV28 and TRBJ2-3; TRBD2 aligns across 10 bases. CDR1 is MDHEN, CDR2 SYDVKM, per germline. This CDR3 has 16 amino acids. DNA of the CDR3: TGTGAATGTATGAGCGGGGGGGGCAGAGGCTCAGATACGCAGTATTTT. The encoded protein is CECMSGGGRGSDTQYF. The complete variable domain, with remaining parts taken from reference TRBV28 and TRBJ2-3, reads DVKVTQSSRYLVKRTGEKVFLECVQDMDHENMFWYRQDPGLGLRLIYFSYDVKMKEKGDIPEGYSVSREKKERFSLILESASTNQTSMYLCECMSGGGRGSDTQYFGPGTRLTVL.

This clonotype was counted many times. The genes are TRBV20-1 and TRBJ2-5; D not certain. With 2 bases removed from V and 1 base from J, the gap between germline ends came to 11 bases. Germline loops: CDR1 DFQATT, CDR2 SNEGSKA (reference sequence). There are 14 residues in the CDR3. CDR3 in amino acids: CSARPGEFQETQYF. The CDR3 DNA is TGCAGTGCTAGACCCGGCGAGTTCCAAGAGACCCAGTACTTC.

This clonotype has at least ten counts. The chain recombines TRBV19 with TRBJ1-1; D gene ambiguous. This CDR3 is built from 15 residues. V was trimmed by 5 bases and J by 1 base, leaving 14 bases between them. The germline V gene encodes CDR1 LNHDA and CDR2 SQIVND (reference sequence). CDR3 sequence: CASSPMGARNTEAFF. CDR3 coding DNA: TGTGCCAGTAGTCCCATGGGCGCTCGGAACACTGAAGCTTTCTTT.

This clonotype was counted many times. The chain joins TRBV28 to TRBJ1-1, with D possibly TRBD1 on 5 matching bases. Deletions cut 9 bases from V and 0 bases from J, with 11 bases between. Germline V gene lookup returns CDR1 MDHEN and CDR2 SYDVKM. CDR3 length: 13 residues. CDR3 bases: TGTGCCAGTGGGGGGGGAATGAACACTGAAGCTTTCTTT. Residues: CASGGGMNTEAFF. The full variable domain, completed using reference TRBV28 and TRBJ1-1, is DVKVTQSSRYLVKRTGEKVFLECVQDMDHENMFWYRQDPGLGLRLIYFSYDVKMKEKGDIPEGYSVSREKKERFSLILESASTNQTSMYLCASGGGMNTEAFFGQGTRLTVV.

Many counts were recorded for this clonotype. J is TRBJ1-4 and V is TRBV19, with TRBD1 as a possible D gene (5 bases). The CDR3 spans 13 residues. Trimming left V 8 bases short and J 4 bases short, with 11 bases between. CDR1 and CDR2 (germline): LNHDA, SQIVND (reference sequence). DNA for the CDR3: TGTGCCAGTGGTGGGACCGGTAATGAAAAACTGTTTTTT. This encodes CASGGTGNEKLFF.

The chain has TRBV3-1 and TRBJ1-1; no firm D call. Trimming stripped 9 bases from V and 5 bases from J, with 13 bases between. This CDR3 is 12 amino acids long. Germline-derived CDR1 and CDR2 are LGHDT and YNNKEL (reference sequence). The CDR3 bases are TGTGCCAGTCTTAGTACGGGGACTGAAGCTTTCTTT. The encoded protein is CASLSTGTEAFF.

This clonotype was found many times. V is TRBV28 and J is TRBJ1-2; the D is unclear. V was cut by 2 bases and J by 8 bases, with 24 bases left in between. The CDR3 spans 17 residues. Per the germline V gene, CDR1 is MDHEN and CDR2 is SYDVKM. DNA for the CDR3: TGTGCCAGCAGTTTAACGGGCGGAAACGGGGAGAGTGACGGCTACACCTTC. It specifies CASSLTGGNGESDGYTF.

At least ten counts were recorded for this clonotype. The V and J genes are TRBV28 and TRBJ2-7; TRBD2 agrees at 8 bases. CDR1 is MDHEN and CDR2 is SYDVKM in the germline V gene. With V trimmed by 7 bases and J by 3 bases, 5 bases remained unmatched. The CDR3 contains 13 residues. The CDR3 protein is CASTSREGYEQYF. The CDR3 DNA follows: TGTGCCAGCACCTCTCGGGAGGGCTACGAGCAGTACTTC.

This clonotype was seen ten or more times. This rearrangement joins TRBV19 to TRBJ1-1; D is unclear. V lost 2 bases and J lost 4, with 8 bases in between. Germline assignment: CDR1 LNHDA and CDR2 SQIVND (reference sequence). The CDR3 extends over 13 amino acids. The CDR3, as DNA: TGTGCCAGTAGTATATCCGCGGCCACTGAAGCTTTCTTT. Protein product: CASSISAATEAFF.

At least ten counts were recorded for this clonotype. The chain recombines TRBV18 with TRBJ1-4; 8 bases fit TRBD1. The CDR3 is 15 amino acids. CDR1 and CDR2 from the germline V gene are KGHSH and LQKENI. V lost 3 bases to trimming and J lost 4 bases; unmatched junction nucleotides: 4. The CDR3: CASSPDRGYNEKLFF. In DNA form, the CDR3 reads TGTGCCAGCTCACCTGACAGGGGATATAATGAAAAACTGTTTTTT.

This chain links TRBV11-2 with TRBJ2-3; tentative D call: TRBD2 (5 bases). The V and J ends lost 8 bases and 1 base respectively, with 16 bases between them. The CDR3 contains 15 residues. Looked up from germline, CDR1 is SGHAT and CDR2 is FQNNGV. The CDR3 nucleotides are TGTGCCAGCGACCTGGGTAGCGCGGGCACAGATACGCAGTATTTT. Translation gives CASDLGSAGTDTQYF.

A few counts support this clonotype. A read error may explain this, as a much larger clone is one base away. The CDR3 is CASGRSRQGNYGYTF. The CDR3 region has the DNA TGTGCGTCAGGCCGTAGCAGACAGGGGAACTATGGCTACACCTTC. The genes are TRBV28 and TRBJ1-2; 8 bases fit TRBD1. CDR1 and CDR2 from the germline V gene are MDHEN and SYDVKM. The CDR3 is made up of 15 amino acids.

This clonotype has a count of ten or more. This chain joins TRBV5-1 and TRBJ2-1; D not certain. Germline V gene lookup returns CDR1 SGHRS and CDR2 YFSETQ. This CDR3 comprises 14 residues. The V and J ends lost 1 base and 5 bases respectively, with 10 bases between them. The CDR3 region is CASSLLQTHNEQFF. CDR3 bases: TGCGCCAGCAGCTTGTTGCAAACGCACAATGAGCAGTTCTTC.

This chain joins TRBV11-2 and TRBJ2-7; D is ambiguous. This CDR3 comprises 11 residues. Per the germline V gene, CDR1 is SGHAT and CDR2 is FQNNGV. V lost 7 bases, J lost 7 bases, and 11 bases lay in between. The CDR3 DNA follows: TGTGCCAGCACCCCGGACCGGGAGCAGTACTTC. This translates into CASTPDREQYF.